Reported below is one TCR beta chain. No cognate antigen has been identified for it. Qualities for individual bases were not recorded, and no much larger clone is one base off. The CDR3 regions of human TCRbeta chains were analyzed by immunosequencing. Per the original workflow: Repertoire TCRs were checked for matches against a reference library of SARS-CoV-2-specific TCRs that had been generated using the MIRA antigen-specificity platform. Breadth was defined as the fraction of unique TCRs that were SARS-CoV-2-associated. Depth was defined as the fraction of total T cells that were SARS-CoV-2-associated. Using the MIRA data, each spike-specific TCR was assigned both to the spike region to which the TCR was reactive and to a CD4 or CD8 class. Log10-transformed breadth and depth values were compared by one-way ANOVA with Sidak's multiple comparisons tests. Held by TCRdb, this immuneACCESS table contains in-frame sequences only and omits some clones. Under half of the omission traces to an unresolved V gene where checked; the cause of the rest is unknown. From that table come the V and J calls and clone size; the DNA was used to work out D and trimming. The sample table contains roughly 190,000 clones; only one count was recorded for approximately 95% of them. Together, the top ten hold roughly 3.9% of the sample.

In the paper's terms, the time point label means: baseline before first vaccination. Vaccinee samples came from UK trials COV001 and COV002, including a single-blind randomized controlled phase 2/3 trial of AZD1222 (ChAdOx1 nCoV-19) in healthy adults. For TCRbeta chain sequencing, PBMC samples were collected from trial participants at day 0 and at day 28 after the second dose. The data were taken from a study of T cell responses to AZD1222 COVID-19 vaccine (dated by TCRdb to 2020 to 2023). The study in broad terms: AZD1222 recipients whose second dose came at about 4 weeks and those whose second dose came at about 12 weeks were combined into one group, since spike-specific TCR depth and breadth did not differ between the two schedules. TCR sequencing was performed for roughly 250 trial participants, of whom about 200 were given two doses of AZD1222 and approximately 25 were given two doses of MenACWY control vaccine. Enrollment into the trials was organized by age into subgroups of 18-55, 56-69 and 70-plus years, and those subgroups contained 148, 28 and 57 TCR-sequenced participants, respectively. What the research found in general, with its limitations: Because no samples from the day 14 peak response were available, repertoires could be characterized only after the peak T cell response. Participants were mostly white British, with more females than males. The authors suggested clonal diversity may have been underestimated. In the small 56-69-year group, the increase in depth fell short of significance, most likely because of low power. After two AZD1222 doses, both the breadth and the depth of spike-specific TCRs were significantly higher than at day 0 and than in MenACWY recipients. Epitopes outside the regions mutated in the B.1.351 and B.1.1.7 variants were reportedly recognized by nearly half of the unique spike-specific TCRs. Conclusions about previously exposed vaccinees were limited because only six AZD1222 recipients were SARS-CoV-2 seropositive at baseline. The vaccine-associated CD4 TCRs covered the entire spike protein, and the dominant responses fell in regions 160-218 and 743-854.

The sample consisted of peripheral blood, taken on day 0 of AZD1222 vaccination. The TCR sequence derives from an adult in good health.

The CDR3 reads CASSTNKARALKGGYTF. The DNA is as follows: TGTGCCAGCAGCACTAACAAAGCGAGGGCCTTGAAGGGTGGCTACACCTTC. The sequence joins TRBV5-4 to TRBJ1-2; the D segment cannot be called with confidence. Sequences SGHNT (CDR1) and YYREEE (CDR2) are obtained from the germline V gene (reference sequence). Reading from cysteine to phenylalanine, the CDR3 counts 17 amino acids. The kept DNA is CDR3 alone, 51 bases in frame from the first base. Cut back by 4 bases and 7 bases, the V and J ends lie 26 bases apart.